The rows below give T cell receptor beta chains drawn from one sample of a study of shared clonotypes between healthy human individuals. Produced via immunoSEQ multiplex PCR; TCRdb's table is partial and in-frame only. The sample comprises around 2,000,000 clones, roughly 91% of which are singletons, and more than 1.5% rests with the top ten. The sample taken for sequencing was naive CD8+ T cells from PBMCs. The receptors originated from a young man in good health. Some clones in this sample may be carry-over from other donors' samples. CDR3s include the opening cysteine and the closing phenylalanine or tryptophan. Fields, in order: V gene, J gene, CDR3 protein.

>TRBV19|TRBJ1-2
CASSIGQRYGYTF
>TRBV19|TRBJ2-1
CASSINDLGLASNEQFF
>TRBV4-3|TRBJ2-7
CASSQDRLGSYEQYF
>TRBV11-2|TRBJ2-4
CASSLAAGAKNIQYF
>TRBV6-5|TRBJ1-1
CASRSGLPSQAFF
>TRBV11-3|TRBJ2-1
CASSLQTSGGYNEQFF
>TRBV28|TRBJ2-7
CASSLRGLSSYEQYF
>TRBV5-6|TRBJ1-2
CASSLGDSPLYGYTF
>TRBV7-9|TRBJ1-1
CASSLFPLSTAGLSEAFF
>TRBV11-2|TRBJ2-7
CASSLLAGLLSYEQYF
>TRBV2|TRBJ2-3
CAGGDTQYF
>TRBV6-1|TRBJ1-4
CASSPRVGMGEKLFF
>TRBV27|TRBJ2-7
CASSLNGLARRNSYEQYF
>TRBV5-5|TRBJ2-7
CASSSLAELYEQYF
>TRBV10-1|TRBJ2-1
CASSDPDYRDEQFF
>TRBV27|TRBJ2-1
CASSSYRGSYNEQFF
>TRBV5-1|TRBJ1-5
CASSIGTGYQPQHF
>TRBV2|TRBJ2-1
CASIGGGLAGARSPGNEQFF
>TRBV7-9|TRBJ1-3
CASSDGSGNTIYF
>TRBV6-6|TRBJ2-1
CASTIGIPYNEQFF
>TRBV5-1|TRBJ1-6
CASSLGDLNSPLHF
>TRBV7-9|TRBJ2-5
CASSLRDIQETQYF
>TRBV29-1|TRBJ2-5
CSAAGDSQETQYF
>TRBV2|TRBJ2-1
CASWASAYNEQFF
>TRBV9|TRBJ1-2
CASSSEGGGYGYTF
>TRBV6-6|TRBJ1-2
CASSHRGGYTF
>TRBV19|TRBJ1-4
CASSIPGAGKLFF
>TRBV9|TRBJ2-7
CASSPSIPSYEQYF
>TRBV7-3|TRBJ1-1
CASSQHPSGAEAFF
>TRBV11-2|TRBJ2-5
CASNMARTGESETQYF
>TRBV27|TRBJ1-2
CASSTGVRANYGYTF
>TRBV27|TRBJ2-2
CASTAYRGRGTGELFF
>TRBV4-3|TRBJ2-7
CASSQELLAGVGGAYEQYF
>TRBV27|TRBJ2-3
CASQTSGSTDTQYF
>TRBV28|TRBJ2-2
CASSFYSVSGELFF
>TRBV9|TRBJ1-1
CASSGTTDRDTEAFF
>TRBV7-3|TRBJ1-1
CASSATVNTEAFF
>TRBV27|TRBJ2-3
CASSILAGTNTQYF
>TRBV25-1|TRBJ2-2
CASSVQTRSTGELFF
>TRBV19|TRBJ1-1
CASSATGRGPEAFF
>TRBV10-2|TRBJ1-1
CASRTGSAEAFF
>TRBV7-9|TRBJ2-5
CASRTAWGPQETQYF
>TRBV7-9|TRBJ2-1
CASSPPHGTVGNEQFF
>TRBV6-5|TRBJ2-7
CASSYSLGNSYEQYF